Following are 3 T cell receptor beta chains from one sample sequenced in a study of vaccination and CD4 T cells after COVID-19. Their specific antigens are unknown. The sample's time point: late sampling 161 to 241 days after vaccination in a few convalescent patients. Treatment specified: approximately nine-day PBMC culture with coronavirus spike peptide pools or control peptides (ViraFEST assay). The Oncomine TCR Beta short-read assay sequenced DNA from cultured CD4+ T cells. TCRdb independently ran MiXCR on the PCR reads; one entry per CDR3 protein. The sample comprises around 20,000 distinct CDR3 sequences, around two fifths of which are singletons, and 30% rests with the top ten. Sequencing used CD4+ T cells from blood, cultured in vitro, obtained about 7 months after SARS-CoV-2 vaccination. The receptors shown here come from a human donor who had recovered from COVID-19.

This clonotype is medium-sized in the sample. The V and J genes are TRBV6-5 and TRBJ2-3, with no clear D. The germline CDR1 and CDR2 sequences are MNHEY and SVGAGI. The CDR3 covers 12 residues. V lost 4 bases and J lost 0, with 2 bases in between. CDR3 coding DNA: TGTGCCAGCAGTTCTAGCACAGATACGCAGTATTTT. Encoded protein: CASSSSTDTQYF.

This clonotype has more than one count but fewer than ten. The rearrangement joins TRBV6-1 to TRBJ2-3; D might be TRBD2 (7 bases). Trimming stripped 2 bases from V and 4 bases from J, with 16 bases between. Germline V gene sequence: CDR1 MNHNS, CDR2 SASEGT. This CDR3 has 16 residues. For the CDR3, the DNA is TGTGCCAGCAGTGAAAGGGGGGGGCGCAGCCCAGATACGCAGTATTTT. Translation gives CASSERGGRSPDTQYF.

In nucleotides, the CDR3 is TGTGCCAGCAGCACCGGAATCTATGGCTACACCTTC. It specifies CASSTGIYGYTF. J is TRBJ1-2 and V is TRBV5-4; D unclear. Germline V CDR1 and CDR2: SGHNT, YYREEE (reference sequence). Trimming stripped 4 bases from V and 4 bases from J, with 8 bases between. This CDR3 comprises 12 residues.